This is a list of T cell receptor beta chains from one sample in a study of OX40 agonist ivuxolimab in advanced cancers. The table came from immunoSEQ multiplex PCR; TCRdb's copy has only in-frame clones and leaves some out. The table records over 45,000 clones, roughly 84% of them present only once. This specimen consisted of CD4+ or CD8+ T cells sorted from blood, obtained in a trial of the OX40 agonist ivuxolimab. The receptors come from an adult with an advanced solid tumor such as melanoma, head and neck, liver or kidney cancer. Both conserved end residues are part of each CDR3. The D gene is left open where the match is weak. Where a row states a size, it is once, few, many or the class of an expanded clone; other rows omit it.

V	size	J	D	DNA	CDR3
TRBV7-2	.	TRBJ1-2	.	TGTGCCAGCAGCTCCAGGGGAGGGAATGGCTACACCTTC	CASSSRGGNGYTF
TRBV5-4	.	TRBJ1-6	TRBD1	TGTGCCAGCAGCTCCCGGGACAGGGATAATTCACCCCTCCACTTT	CASSSRDRDNSPLHF
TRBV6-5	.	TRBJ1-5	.	TGTGCCAGCAGTCCGGGGTCCCAACAGCCCCAGCATTTT	CASSPGSQQPQHF
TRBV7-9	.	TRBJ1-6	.	TGTGCCAGCAGCTCTACAGGGCCCAAGTCACCCCTCCACTTT	CASSSTGPKSPLHF
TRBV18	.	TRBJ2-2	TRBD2	TGTGCCAGCTCACCAGGGACTAGCGGGAATGCGGTCGGGGAGCTGTTTTTT	CASSPGTSGNAVGELFF
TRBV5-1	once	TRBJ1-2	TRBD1	TGCGCCAGCAGCTCGGGACAGGGATTAAGTGGCTACACCTTC	CASSSGQGLSGYTF
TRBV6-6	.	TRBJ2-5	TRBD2	TGTGCCAGCAGTACGGTCAGCGGGGGGGCGGGGACCCAGTACTTC	CASSTVSGGAGTQYF
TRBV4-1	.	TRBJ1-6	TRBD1	TGCGCCAGCAGCCAACCATCGGCAGGGGGGATATATTCACCCCTCCACTTT	CASSQPSAGGIYSPLHF
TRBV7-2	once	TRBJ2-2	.	TGTGCCAGCAGCTTAAACTCAGGTCAAACCGGGGAGCTGTTTTTT	CASSLNSGQTGELFF
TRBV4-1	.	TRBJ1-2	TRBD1	TGCGCCAGCAGCCAAGAGCAGGGGGTTCATACTAACTATGGCTACACCTTC	CASSQEQGVHTNYGYTF
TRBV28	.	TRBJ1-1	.	TGTGCCAGCAGTCCGGGGGGACAGAACACTGAAGCTTTCTTT	CASSPGGQNTEAFF
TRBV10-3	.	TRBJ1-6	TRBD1	TGTGCCACCGGGGGGACAGGGCTCCCATCGCCGGGGTCACCCCTCCACTTT	CATGGTGLPSPGSPLHF
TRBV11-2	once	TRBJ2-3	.	TGTGCCAGCAGCACCTTCCGGGGGGCCGCAGATACGCAGTATTTT	CASSTFRGAADTQYF
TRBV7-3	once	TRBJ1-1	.	TGTGCCAGCAGTTTGGGACCGATGAACACTGAAGCTTTCTTT	CASSLGPMNTEAFF
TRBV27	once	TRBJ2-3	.	TGTGCCAGCAGTTTAAAGGATACGCAGTATTTT	CASSLKDTQYF
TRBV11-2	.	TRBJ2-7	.	TGTGCCAGCAGCTTAGACGCGTACGAGCAGTACTTC	CASSLDAYEQYF
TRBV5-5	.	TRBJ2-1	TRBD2	TGTGCCAGCAGCTTGAGCGGACTAGCGGGCCCTTACAATGAGCAGTTCTTC	CASSLSGLAGPYNEQFF
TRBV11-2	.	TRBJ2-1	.	TGTGCCAGCAGCTTAGGTCGCGGGACGTTCAAGGATGAGCAGTTCTTC	CASSLGRGTFKDEQFF
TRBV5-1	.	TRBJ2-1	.	TGCGCCAGCAGCTTGTCCCCGACGGGGGATTCCTACAATGAGCAGTTCTTC	CASSLSPTGDSYNEQFF
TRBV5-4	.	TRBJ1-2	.	TGTGCCAGCAGCGTAAATTCTGGAGGGGCCCCTAACTATGGCTACACCTTC	CASSVNSGGAPNYGYTF
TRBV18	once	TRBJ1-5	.	TGTGCCAGCTCACCATCAGACAGCAATCAGCCCCAGCATTTT	CASSPSDSNQPQHF
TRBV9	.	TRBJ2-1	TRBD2	TGTGCCAGCAGCGTAGGGCTACGGGGGGGCCTCAATGAGCAGTTCTTC	CASSVGLRGGLNEQFF
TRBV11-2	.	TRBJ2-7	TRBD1	TGTGCCAGCACCCTGACAGGGGGAGTCTACGAGCAGTACTTC	CASTLTGGVYEQYF
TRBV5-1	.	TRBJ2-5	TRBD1	TGCGCCAGCAACCGCGACAGGGCAGAGACCCAGTACTTC	CASNRDRAETQYF
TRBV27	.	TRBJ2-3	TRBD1	TGTGCCAGCAGTTTAAGGGCCCCGGGACAGAGCACAGATACGCAGTATTTT	CASSLRAPGQSTDTQYF
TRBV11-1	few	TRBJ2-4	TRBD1	TGTGCCAGCAGCCAGGGGACAGTACTAGCCAAAAACATTCAGTACTTC	CASSQGTVLAKNIQYF
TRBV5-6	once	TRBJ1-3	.	TGTGCCAGCAGCCGACCGGGGTCTGGAAACACCATATATTTT	CASSRPGSGNTIYF
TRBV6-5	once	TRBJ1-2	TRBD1	TGTGCCACCACCCTTGGACAGGGATCCTATGGCTACACCTTC	CATTLGQGSYGYTF
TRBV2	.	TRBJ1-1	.	TGTGCCAGCAAGAAAGGACTGTGGATGAACACTGAAGCTTTCTTT	CASKKGLWMNTEAFF
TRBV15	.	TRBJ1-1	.	TGTGCCACCAGCAGAGAGATCACCGCACTGAACACTGAAGCTTTCTTT	CATSREITALNTEAFF
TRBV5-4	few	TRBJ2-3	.	TGTGCCAGCAGCTTACTTATTTCAGGGGCGGCAGATACGCAGTATTTT	CASSLLISGAADTQYF
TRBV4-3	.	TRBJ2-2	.	TGCGCCAGCAGCCAATTCCCTCCCTCCGGGGCGAACACCGGGGAGCTGTTTTTT	CASSQFPPSGANTGELFF
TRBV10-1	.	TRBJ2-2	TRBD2	TGCGCCAGGGCCACGGGGGGGAACACCGGGGAGCTGTTTTTT	CARATGGNTGELFF
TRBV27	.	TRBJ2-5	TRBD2	TGTGCCAGCAGTTCGAGAAGCGGGAGGTCCGTGAGGGAGACCCAGTACTTC	CASSSRSGRSVRETQYF
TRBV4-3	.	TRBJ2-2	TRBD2	TGCGCCAGCAGCCACCGGACTAGCGGGAGTGGTACCGGGGAGCTGTTTTTT	CASSHRTSGSGTGELFF
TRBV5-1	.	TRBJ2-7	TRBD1	TGCGCCAGCAGCTCGGACAGGGTAGGCTACGAGCAGTACTTC	CASSSDRVGYEQYF
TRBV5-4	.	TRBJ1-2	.	TGTGCCAGCAGCCCCAGGGACTCGGGGTATGGCTACACCTTC	CASSPRDSGYGYTF
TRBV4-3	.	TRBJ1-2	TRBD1	TGCGCCAGCAGCCAAGATACAGGGGGGTATGGCTACACCTTC	CASSQDTGGYGYTF
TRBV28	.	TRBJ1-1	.	TGTGCCAGCAGTTTAGCCGGTTCTGAAGCTTTCTTT	CASSLAGSEAFF
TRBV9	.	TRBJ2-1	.	TGTGCCAGCAGCACAACCCTTTACAATGAGCAGTTCTTC	CASSTTLYNEQFF
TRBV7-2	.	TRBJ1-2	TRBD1	TGTGCCAGCAGGGATAACAGGGGTACTAACTATGGCTACACCTTC	CASRDNRGTNYGYTF
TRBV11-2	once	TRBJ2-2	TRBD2	TGTGCCAGCAGCTTAGTTTCCAGGACTAGCGGGAGTAACACCGGGGAGCTGTTTTTT	CASSLVSRTSGSNTGELFF
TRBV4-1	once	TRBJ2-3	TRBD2	TGCGCCAGCGCCAGAGGGACTAGCGGGGTGGGAGATACGCAGTATTTT	CASARGTSGVGDTQYF
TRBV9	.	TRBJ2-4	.	TGTGCCAGCAGCGGTAGAGTCGGGGAAAACATTCAGTACTTC	CASSGRVGENIQYF
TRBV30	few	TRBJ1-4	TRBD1	TGTGCCTGGATGGGACAGGGTAGAGAAAAACTGTTTTTT	CAWMGQGREKLFF
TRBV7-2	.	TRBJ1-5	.	TGTGCCAGCAGCTCTGATTCATTGGGGCTTGGCAATCAGCCCCAGCATTTT	CASSSDSLGLGNQPQHF
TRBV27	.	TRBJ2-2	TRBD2	TGTGCCAGCACGGGACTAGCGGTGACCGGGGAGCTGTTTTTT	CASTGLAVTGELFF
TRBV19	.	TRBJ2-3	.	TGTGCCAGTAGTACTGAGGGCACAGATACGCAGTATTTT	CASSTEGTDTQYF
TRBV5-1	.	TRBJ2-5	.	TGCGCCAGCAGCTTGCTACCGGGAGCCCAAGAGACCCAGTACTTC	CASSLLPGAQETQYF
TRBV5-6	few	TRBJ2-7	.	TGTGCCAGCAGCCCCCCTTGGCCGGCCGGAACCTACGAGCAGTACTTC	CASSPPWPAGTYEQYF